This TCR beta chain was sequenced in a study of cytomegalovirus exposure and HLA in healthy donors. Germline CDR1 is SGHDT and CDR2 is YYEEEE. The CDR3 extends over 15 amino acids. V was pared by 3 bases and J by 5 bases, with 8 bases of the junction left unmatched. The PCR had 60 Vbeta and 13 Jbeta primers. Assay used: immunoSEQ multiplex PCR; TCRdb lists only in-frame clones, some missing. Its table records approximately 92,000 clones. Healthy bone marrow donors formed the donor group. The receptor was isolated from a woman in her twenties or thirties in good health and CMV-seronegative. The sequenced sample consisted of PBMCs. The chain is built from TRBV5-6 and TRBJ1-5; 7 positions match TRBD1. The CDR3 sequence is CASSSRQGLDQPQHF. CDR3 nucleotides: TGTGCCAGCAGCTCTCGACAGGGATTGGATCAGCCCCAGCATTTT.